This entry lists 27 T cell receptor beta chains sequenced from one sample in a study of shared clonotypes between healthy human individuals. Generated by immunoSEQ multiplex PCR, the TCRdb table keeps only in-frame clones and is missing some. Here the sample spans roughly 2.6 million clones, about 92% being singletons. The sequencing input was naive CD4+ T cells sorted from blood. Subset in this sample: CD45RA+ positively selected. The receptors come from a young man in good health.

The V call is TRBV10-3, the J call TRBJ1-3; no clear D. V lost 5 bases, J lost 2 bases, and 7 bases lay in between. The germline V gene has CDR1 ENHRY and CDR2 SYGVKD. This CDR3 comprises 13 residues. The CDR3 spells CAISSTAGNTIYF. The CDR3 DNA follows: TGTGCCATCAGTAGTACAGCTGGAAACACCATATATTTT.

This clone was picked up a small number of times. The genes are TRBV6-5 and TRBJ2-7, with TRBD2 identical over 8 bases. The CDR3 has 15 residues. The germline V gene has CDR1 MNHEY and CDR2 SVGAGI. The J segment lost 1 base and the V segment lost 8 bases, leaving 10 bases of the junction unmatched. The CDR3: CASRPTSGPSYEQYF. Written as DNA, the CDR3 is TGTGCCAGCCGTCCAACTAGCGGCCCATCCTACGAGCAGTACTTC.

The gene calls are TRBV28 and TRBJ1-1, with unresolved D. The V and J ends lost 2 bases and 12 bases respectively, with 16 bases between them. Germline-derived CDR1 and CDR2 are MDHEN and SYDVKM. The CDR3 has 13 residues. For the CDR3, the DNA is TGTGCCAGCAGTTTAGGCGGTGTGAAGATGACTTTCTTT. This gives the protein CASSLGGVKMTFF.

The CDR3 loop reads CASSLLAGGNTEAFF. CDR3 nucleotides: TGTGCCAGCAGCCTCCTGGCAGGGGGAAACACTGAAGCTTTCTTT. The chain joins TRBV5-4 to TRBJ1-1; 7 bases are a match to TRBD1. This CDR3 spans 15 amino acids. Germline V gene lookup returns CDR1 SGHNT and CDR2 YYREEE (reference sequence). The J segment lost 2 bases and the V segment lost 4 bases, leaving 8 bases of the junction unmatched.

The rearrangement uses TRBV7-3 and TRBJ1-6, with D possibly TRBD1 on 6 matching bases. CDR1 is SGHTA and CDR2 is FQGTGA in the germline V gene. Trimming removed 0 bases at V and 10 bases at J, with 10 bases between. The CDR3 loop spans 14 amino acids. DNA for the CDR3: TGTGCCAGCAGCTTAACAGGGGGGGAATCACCCCTCCACTTT. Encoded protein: CASSLTGGESPLHF.

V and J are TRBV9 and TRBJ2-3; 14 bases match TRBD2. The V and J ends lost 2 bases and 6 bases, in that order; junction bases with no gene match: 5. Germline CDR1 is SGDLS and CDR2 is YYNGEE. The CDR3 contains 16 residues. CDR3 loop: CASSVGTSGSWDTQYF. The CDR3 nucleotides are TGTGCCAGCAGCGTCGGGACTAGCGGGAGCTGGGATACGCAGTATTTT.

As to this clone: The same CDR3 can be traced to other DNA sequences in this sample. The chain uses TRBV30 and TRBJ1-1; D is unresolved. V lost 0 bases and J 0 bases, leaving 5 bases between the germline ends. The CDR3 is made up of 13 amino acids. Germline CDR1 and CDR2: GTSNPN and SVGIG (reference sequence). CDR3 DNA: TGTGCCTGGAGTGTACGTATGAACACTGAAGCTTTCTTT. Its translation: CAWSVRMNTEAFF.

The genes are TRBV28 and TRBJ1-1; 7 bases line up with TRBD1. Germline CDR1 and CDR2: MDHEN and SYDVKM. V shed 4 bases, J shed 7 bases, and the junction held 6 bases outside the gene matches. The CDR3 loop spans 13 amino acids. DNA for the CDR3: TGTGCCAGCAGTTCAGGGGACAGAAGTGAAGCTTTCTTT. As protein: CASSSGDRSEAFF.

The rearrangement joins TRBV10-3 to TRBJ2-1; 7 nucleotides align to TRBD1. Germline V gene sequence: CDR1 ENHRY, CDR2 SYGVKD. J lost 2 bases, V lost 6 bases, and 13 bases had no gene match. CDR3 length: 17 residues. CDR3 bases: TGTGCCATCAGATCCCGAGGGGGCGCGCTAACCTACAATGAGCAGTTCTTC. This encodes CAIRSRGGALTYNEQFF.

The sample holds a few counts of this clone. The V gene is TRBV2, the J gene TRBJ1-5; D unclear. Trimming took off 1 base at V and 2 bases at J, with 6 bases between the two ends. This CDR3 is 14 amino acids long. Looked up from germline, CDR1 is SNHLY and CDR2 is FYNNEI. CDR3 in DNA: TGTGCCAGCAGTGAAGTTGTGGGCAATCAGCCCCAGCATTTT. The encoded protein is CASSEVVGNQPQHF.

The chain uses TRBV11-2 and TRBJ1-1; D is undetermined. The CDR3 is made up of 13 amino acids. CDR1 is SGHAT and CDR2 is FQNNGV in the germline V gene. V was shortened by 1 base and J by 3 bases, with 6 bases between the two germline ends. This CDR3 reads CASSLGVDTEAFF. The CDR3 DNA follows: TGTGCCAGCAGCTTAGGTGTAGACACTGAAGCTTTCTTT.

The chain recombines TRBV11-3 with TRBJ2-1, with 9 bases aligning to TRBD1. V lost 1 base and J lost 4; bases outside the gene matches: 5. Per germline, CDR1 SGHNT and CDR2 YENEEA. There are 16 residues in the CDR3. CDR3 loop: CASSLAGQGPYNEQFF. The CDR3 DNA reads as TGTGCCAGCAGCTTAGCTGGACAGGGGCCGTACAATGAGCAGTTCTTC. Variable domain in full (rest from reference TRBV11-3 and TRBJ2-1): EAGVVQSPRYKIIEKKQPVAFWCNPISGHNTLYWYLQNLGQGPELLIRYENEEAVDDSQLPKDRFSAERLKGVDSTLKIQPAELGDSAVYLCASSLAGQGPYNEQFFGPGTRLTVL.

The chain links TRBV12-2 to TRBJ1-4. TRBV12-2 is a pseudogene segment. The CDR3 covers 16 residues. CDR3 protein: CASRLALRCKNEKLFF. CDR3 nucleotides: TGTGCAAGTCGCTTAGCCCTGCGCTGTAAGAATGAAAAACTGTTTTTT.

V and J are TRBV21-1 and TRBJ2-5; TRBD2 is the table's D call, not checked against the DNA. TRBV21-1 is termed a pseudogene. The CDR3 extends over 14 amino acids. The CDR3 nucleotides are TGTGCCAGCTTCCGGGACCCCGGAGGGGAGACCCAGTACTTC. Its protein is CASFRDPGGETQYF.

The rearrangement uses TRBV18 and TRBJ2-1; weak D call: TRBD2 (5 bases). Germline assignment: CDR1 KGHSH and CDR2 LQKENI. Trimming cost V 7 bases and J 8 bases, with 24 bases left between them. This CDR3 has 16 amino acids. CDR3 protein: CASLLRLAGPTDEQFF. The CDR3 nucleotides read TGTGCCAGCTTGCTTCGGCTAGCCGGTCCTACGGATGAGCAGTTCTTC.

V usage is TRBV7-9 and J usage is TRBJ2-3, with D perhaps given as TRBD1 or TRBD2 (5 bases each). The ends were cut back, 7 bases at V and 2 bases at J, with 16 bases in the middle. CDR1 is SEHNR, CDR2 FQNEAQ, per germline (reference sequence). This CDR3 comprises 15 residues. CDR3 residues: CASNSLGAHTDTQYF. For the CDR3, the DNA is TGTGCCAGCAATAGCCTCGGGGCGCACACAGATACGCAGTATTTT.

CDR3 in amino acids: CASSMGAESRLFF. CDR3 sequence (DNA): TGTGCCAGTAGTATGGGGGCAGAATCTAGACTGTTTTTT. This chain links TRBV19 with TRBJ1-4; a possible D gene is TRBD1 (6 bases). The CDR3 is 13 amino acids. Germline V CDR1 and CDR2: LNHDA, SQIVND (reference sequence). V was cut by 3 bases and J by 13 bases, with 15 bases left in between.

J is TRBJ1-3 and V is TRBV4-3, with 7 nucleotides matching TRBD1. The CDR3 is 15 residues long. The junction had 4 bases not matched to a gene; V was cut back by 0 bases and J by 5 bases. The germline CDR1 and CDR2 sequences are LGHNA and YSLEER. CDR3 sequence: CASSQDTGARNTIYF. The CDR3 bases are TGCGCCAGCAGCCAAGATACAGGGGCAAGAAACACCATATATTTT.

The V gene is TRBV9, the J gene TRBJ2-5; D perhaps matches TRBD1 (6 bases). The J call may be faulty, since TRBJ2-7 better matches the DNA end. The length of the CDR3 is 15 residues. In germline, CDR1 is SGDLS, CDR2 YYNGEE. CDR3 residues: CASSVEGGGSYEQYF. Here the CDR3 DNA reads TGTGCCAGCAGCGTAGAAGGGGGTGGCTCCTACGAGCAGTACTTC.

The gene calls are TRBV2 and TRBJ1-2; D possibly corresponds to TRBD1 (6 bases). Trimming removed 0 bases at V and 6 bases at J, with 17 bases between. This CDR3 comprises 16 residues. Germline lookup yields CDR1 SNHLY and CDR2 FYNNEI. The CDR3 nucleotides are TGTGCCAGCAGTGAAGCAACACAGGGCCTGTCAGATGGCTACACCTTC. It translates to CASSEATQGLSDGYTF.

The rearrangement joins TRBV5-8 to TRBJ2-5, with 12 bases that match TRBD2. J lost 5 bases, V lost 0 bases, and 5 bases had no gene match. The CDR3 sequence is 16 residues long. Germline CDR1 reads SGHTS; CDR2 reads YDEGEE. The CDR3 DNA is TGTGCCAGCAGCTTGGCGAGACTAGCGGGAGTTGAGACCCAGTACTTC. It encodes CASSLARLAGVETQYF.

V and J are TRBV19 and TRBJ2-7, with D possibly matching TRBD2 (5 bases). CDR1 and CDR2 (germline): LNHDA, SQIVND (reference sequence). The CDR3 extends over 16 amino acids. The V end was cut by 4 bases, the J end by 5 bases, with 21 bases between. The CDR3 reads CASSNGRAQSPHEQYF. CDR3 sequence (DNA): TGTGCCAGTAGTAATGGGCGGGCCCAGTCGCCCCACGAGCAGTACTTC.

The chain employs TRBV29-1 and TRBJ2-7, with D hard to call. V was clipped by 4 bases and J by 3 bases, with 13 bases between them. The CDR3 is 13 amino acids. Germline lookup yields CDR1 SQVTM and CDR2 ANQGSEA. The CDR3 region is CSVGAGVNYEQYF. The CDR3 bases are TGCAGCGTTGGGGCAGGAGTAAACTACGAGCAGTACTTC.

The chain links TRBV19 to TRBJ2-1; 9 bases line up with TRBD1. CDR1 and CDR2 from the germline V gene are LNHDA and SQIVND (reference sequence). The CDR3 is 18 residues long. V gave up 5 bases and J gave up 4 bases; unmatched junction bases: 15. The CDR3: CASSAQGAKRRGYNEQFF. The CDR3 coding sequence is TGTGCCAGTAGTGCACAGGGGGCGAAGCGCAGGGGGTACAATGAGCAGTTCTTC. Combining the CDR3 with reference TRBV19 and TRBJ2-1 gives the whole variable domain DGGITQSPKYLFRKEGQNVTLSCEQNLNHDAMYWYRQDPGQGLRLIYYSQIVNDFQKGDIAEGYSVSREKKESFPLTVTSAQKNPTAFYLCASSAQGAKRRGYNEQFFGPGTRLTVL.

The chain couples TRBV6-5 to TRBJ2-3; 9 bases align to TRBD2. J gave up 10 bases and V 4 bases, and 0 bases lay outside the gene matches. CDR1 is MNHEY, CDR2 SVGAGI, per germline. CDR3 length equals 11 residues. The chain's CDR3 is CASSSSGAQYF. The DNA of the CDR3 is TGTGCCAGCAGTTCTAGCGGGGCGCAGTATTTT.

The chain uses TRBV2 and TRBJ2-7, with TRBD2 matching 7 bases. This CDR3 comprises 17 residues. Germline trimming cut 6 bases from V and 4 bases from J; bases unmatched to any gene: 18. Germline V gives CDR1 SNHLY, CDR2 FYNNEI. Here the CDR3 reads CASRERGLHPTKYEQYF. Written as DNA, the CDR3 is TGTGCCAGCAGAGAAAGGGGACTACACCCTACGAAATACGAGCAGTACTTC. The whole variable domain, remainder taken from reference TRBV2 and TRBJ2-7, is EPEVTQTPSHQVTQMGQEVILRCVPISNHLYFYWYRQILGQKVEFLVSFYNNEISEKSEIFDDQFSVERPDGSNFTLKIRSTKLEDSAMYFCASRERGLHPTKYEQYFGPGTRLTVT.

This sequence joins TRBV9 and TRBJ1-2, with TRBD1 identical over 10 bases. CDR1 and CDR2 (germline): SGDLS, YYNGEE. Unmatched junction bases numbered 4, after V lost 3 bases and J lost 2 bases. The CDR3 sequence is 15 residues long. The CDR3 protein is CASSAGTGVNYGYTF. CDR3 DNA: TGTGCCAGCAGCGCCGGGACAGGGGTAAACTATGGCTACACCTTC.